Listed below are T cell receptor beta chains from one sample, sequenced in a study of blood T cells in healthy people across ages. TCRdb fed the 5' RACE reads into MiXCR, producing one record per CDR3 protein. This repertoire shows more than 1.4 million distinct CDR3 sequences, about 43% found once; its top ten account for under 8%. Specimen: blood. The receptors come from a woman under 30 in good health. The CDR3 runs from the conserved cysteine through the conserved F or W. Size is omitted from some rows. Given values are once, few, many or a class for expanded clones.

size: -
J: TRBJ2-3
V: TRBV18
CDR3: CASSPFGTSTDTQYF

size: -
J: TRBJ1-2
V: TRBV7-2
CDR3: CASSLGGKGKTRGYTF

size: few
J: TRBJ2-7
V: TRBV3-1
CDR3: CASSQDGRVSYEQYF

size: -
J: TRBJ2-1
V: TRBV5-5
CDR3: CASSLEPQRSYNEQFF

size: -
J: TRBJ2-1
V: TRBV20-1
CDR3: CSALKGYRGPNNEQFF

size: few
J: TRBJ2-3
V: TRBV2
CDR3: CASRADEDTQYF

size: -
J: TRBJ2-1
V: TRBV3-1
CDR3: CASSQEGRVNEQFF

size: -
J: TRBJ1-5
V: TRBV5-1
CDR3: CASSLEQGRNQPQHF

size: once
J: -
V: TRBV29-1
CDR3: CSVEWGTSGSYNEQYF

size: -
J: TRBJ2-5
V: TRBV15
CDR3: CATSYSAGVETQYF

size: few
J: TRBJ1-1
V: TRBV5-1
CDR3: CASSLERLNTEAFF

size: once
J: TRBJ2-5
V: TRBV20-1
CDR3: CSARDTSGIQETQYF

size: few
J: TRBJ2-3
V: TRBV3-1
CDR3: CASSQRVDTQYF

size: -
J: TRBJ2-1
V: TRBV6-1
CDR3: CASSEGYREQFF

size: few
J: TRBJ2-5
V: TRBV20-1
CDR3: CSATHTGYGETQYF

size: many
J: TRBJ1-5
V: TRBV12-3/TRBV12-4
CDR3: CASSFGGSQPQHF

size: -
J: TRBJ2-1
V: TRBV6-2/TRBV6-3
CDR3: CASSRGKISGPDEQFF

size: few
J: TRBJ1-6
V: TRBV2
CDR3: CASSPKGLSSPLHF